This T cell receptor (beta chain) was recorded in a study of CD8+ T cells in alopecia areata. In the study overall: Among treated patients, oral tofacitinib was administered at 5 to 10 mg twice daily.

CDR3 length equals 13 residues. The V segment lost 6 bases and the J segment 4 bases; nucleotides outside the gene matches: 5. The germline gives CDR1 MNHEY, CDR2 SVGAGI. Following RNA extraction, reverse transcription yielded cDNA that acted as the sequencing template. Clones were read by immunoSEQ multiplex PCR, and TCRdb kept only the in-frame ones, dropping some. The data show some 200,000 clones, 50% to 60% seen once. From alopecia areata patients, lesional scalp punch biopsies and peripheral blood were collected. The TCR comes from a human donor with alopecia areata. The input for sequencing was CD4+ T cells sorted from blood, taken at week 0. The V gene is TRBV6-5, the J gene TRBJ1-1, with TRBD1 identical over 7 bases. The DNA of the CDR3 is TGTGCCAGCAGATACGGGACAGTCACTGAAGCTTTCTTT. This gives the protein CASRYGTVTEAFF.